A single sample is the source of the 21 T cell receptor beta chains below, sequenced in a study of human T cells and chemical hapten exposure. TCRdb reprocessed the RACE reads with MiXCR, giving one entry per CDR3 protein. The sample has around 380,000 distinct CDR3 sequences, nearly 5% seen once. This sample's time point: patch test 1, 2 weeks after DPC sensitization. Described treatment: therapeutic diphenylcyclopropenone sensitization with weekly scalp DPC. The sample consisted of whole blood, taken in connection with sensitization to the hapten diphenylcyclopropenone (DPC). The receptors were sampled from a woman between 50 and 59 years old with alopecia areata. Some clones in this sample may be carry-over from other donors' samples.

The chain combines TRBV28 with TRBJ2-1; D unclear. The germline gives CDR1 MDHEN, CDR2 SYDVKM. The CDR3 is 13 residues long. V was pared by 4 bases and J by 6 bases, with 10 bases between. The CDR3 coding sequence is TGTGCCAGCAGTTCCCCCTTAATCAATGAGCAGTTCTTC. Protein sequence: CASSSPLINEQFF. The complete variable domain, with remaining parts taken from reference TRBV28 and TRBJ2-1, reads DVKVTQSSRYLVKRTGEKVFLECVQDMDHENMFWYRQDPGLGLRLIYFSYDVKMKEKGDIPEGYSVSREKKERFSLILESASTNQTSMYLCASSSPLINEQFFGPGTRLTVL.

The V and J genes are TRBV7-8 and TRBJ1-1; 7 nucleotides match TRBD1. Germline CDR1 SGHVS, CDR2 FQNEAQ. There are 14 residues in the CDR3. V lost 5 bases to trimming and J lost 5 bases; unmatched junction nucleotides: 8. CDR3 DNA: TGTGCCAGCAGCACGGCTCCAGGGGGGACTGAAGCTTTCTTT. Translation gives CASSTAPGGTEAFF.

This clonotype has a handful of counts. The chain joins TRBV10-3 to TRBJ1-2; D possibly corresponds to TRBD1 (6 bases). The germline CDR1 and CDR2 sequences are ENHRY and SYGVKD. The CDR3 loop spans 14 amino acids. The V end lost 0 bases, the J end lost 7 bases, and 12 bases lay between the germline ends. CDR3 nucleotide sequence: TGTGCCATCAGTGAGTCGACAACAGGGAGTGGCTACACCTTC. It specifies CAISESTTGSGYTF.

There are a few counts of this clonotype. The chain recombines TRBV14 with TRBJ2-4; the D is unclear. This CDR3 is built from 16 residues. Trimming pared 1 base from V and 6 bases from J, leaving 16 bases between. CDR1 is SGHDN, CDR2 FVKESK, per germline. CDR3 nucleotides: TGTGCCAGCAGCCAAGGCGTGGGCCTGGGTAGAAACATTCAGTACTTC. It codes for CASSQGVGLGRNIQYF.

The chain employs TRBV6-5 and TRBJ2-3, with a weak D call TRBD2 (5 bases). This CDR3 spans 16 amino acids. Trimming shortened V by 5 bases and J by 0 bases, and 15 bases separated the two germline ends. The germline CDR1 and CDR2 sequences are MNHEY and SVGAGI. CDR3 nucleotide sequence: TGTGCCAGCAGTCACCGGGGTGCCTCTAGCACAGATACGCAGTATTTT. It specifies CASSHRGASSTDTQYF.

This clonotype showed up many times. This chain links TRBV4-3 with TRBJ1-2; D is ambiguous. Trimming pared 2 bases from V and 1 base from J, leaving 8 bases between. The CDR3 has 14 amino acids. Germline values: CDR1 LGHNA, CDR2 YSLEER. The CDR3 is CASSQNSFNYGYTF. The CDR3 DNA reads TGCGCCAGCAGCCAAAACAGCTTTAACTATGGCTACACCTTC.

This clonotype was recorded many times. This chain joins TRBV6-2 or TRBV6-3 and TRBJ2-6; 7 bases align to TRBD1. Per the germline V gene, CDR1 is MNHEY and CDR2 is SVGEGT. After removal of 6 bases from V and 4 bases from J, the junction contained 15 bases not matched to a gene. This CDR3 spans 18 amino acids. The DNA of the CDR3 is TGTGCCAGCAGCTCTCTGCGAGACAGGGTAATCGGGGCCAACGTCCTGACTTTC. Residues: CASSSLRDRVIGANVLTF.

The DNA of the CDR3 is TGCAGTGCTAGAGATCCTAGGGCCGGGTATAATTCACCCCTCCACTTT. Translated: CSARDPRAGYNSPLHF. The V call is TRBV20-1, the J call TRBJ1-6; no clear D. The CDR3 has 16 residues. With 0 bases removed from V and 4 bases from J, the gap between germline ends came to 13 bases. Germline CDR1 is DFQATT and CDR2 is SNEGSKA (reference sequence).

V gene TRBV7-3 combines with J gene TRBJ2-1; 9 bases fit TRBD2. Germline assignment: CDR1 SGHTA and CDR2 FQGTGA. There are 14 residues in the CDR3. Germline trimming cut 5 bases from V and 7 bases from J; bases unmatched to any gene: 6. The chain's CDR3 is CASSGAGGRNEQFF. The CDR3 DNA sequence: TGTGCCAGCAGCGGAGCGGGGGGCCGAAATGAGCAGTTCTTC.

This clonotype occurred a few times. CDR3 protein: CASSEGRDRGLLNYGYTF. The CDR3 nucleotides are TGTGCCAGCAGTGAGGGCCGGGACAGGGGACTGCTTAACTATGGCTACACCTTC. The chain combines TRBV6-1 with TRBJ1-2, with TRBD1 matching over 10 bases. The CDR3 length is 18 residues. Germline lookup yields CDR1 MNHNS and CDR2 SASEGT. Trimming at V came to 3 bases and at J to 1 base, leaving 11 bases not matched to a gene.

This clonotype showed up just a few times. The chain carries TRBV29-1 and TRBJ2-7, with 7 bases fitting TRBD1. The length of the CDR3 is 13 residues. The V gene end was trimmed by 7 bases and the J gene end by 7 bases; junction bases not matched to a gene: 13. Germline values: CDR1 SQVTM, CDR2 ANQGSEA. The CDR3 reads CSASLGQAGEQYF. CDR3 nucleotide sequence: TGCAGCGCATCCCTTGGACAGGCTGGTGAGCAGTACTTC.

This clonotype was observed at least ten times. The V call is TRBV12-3 or TRBV12-4, the J call TRBJ1-2, with 8 positions matching TRBD1. The CDR3 has 14 amino acids. The V and J ends lost 1 base and 8 bases, in that order; junction bases with no gene match: 6. The CDR3 is CASSLGQGWSGYTF. DNA for the CDR3: TGTGCCAGCAGTTTAGGACAGGGGTGGAGCGGCTACACCTTC.

This clonotype came up a few times. The chain is built from TRBV3-1 and TRBJ2-3; no firm D call. Germline CDR1 reads LGHDT; CDR2 reads YNNKEL (reference sequence). V gave up 0 bases and J gave up 7 bases, with 14 bases separating them. CDR3 length: 15 amino acids. The CDR3 DNA reads TGTGCCAGCAGCCAAGATCGGGCCGGGCGGAATACGCAGTATTTT. It encodes CASSQDRAGRNTQYF.

This clonotype showed up just a few times. The genes are TRBV7-9 and TRBJ1-6, with D possibly TRBD1 on 6 matching bases. Between the trimmed V and J ends, which lost 0 bases and 7 bases, there was a span of 19 bases. Germline V lookup: CDR1 SEHNR, CDR2 FQNEAQ (reference sequence). The CDR3 covers 18 residues. The CDR3 bases are TGTGCCAGCAGCTTAGCGAAGGATTGGGTCCAGGGGAATTCACCCCTCCACTTT. Its translation: CASSLAKDWVQGNSPLHF.

This clonotype was seen at least ten times. The rearrangement joins TRBV29-1 to TRBJ2-1; 7 bases are a match to TRBD2. V lost 3 bases, J lost 5 bases, and 7 bases stayed unmatched. The germline gives CDR1 SQVTM, CDR2 ANQGSEA. This CDR3 comprises 14 residues. This chain's CDR3 is CSVEGGEKDNEQFF. CDR3 nucleotides: TGCAGCGTTGAGGGGGGGGAAAAAGACAATGAGCAGTTCTTC.

This clonotype was recorded at least ten times. The chain combines TRBV12-3 or TRBV12-4 with TRBJ2-5; D may correspond to TRBD1 or TRBD2 (5 bases each). There are 16 residues in the CDR3. Trimming stripped 3 bases from V and 0 bases from J, with 14 bases between. CDR3 amino acids: CASSFILGVYQETQYF. DNA of the CDR3: TGTGCCAGCAGTTTCATCCTGGGGGTGTACCAAGAGACCCAGTACTTC.

This clonotype was picked up many times. V and J are TRBV5-1 and TRBJ1-4; the D is unclear. This CDR3 region has 15 residues. Between the trimmed V and J ends, which lost 5 bases and 0 bases, there was a span of 11 bases. Germline assignment: CDR1 SGHRS and CDR2 YFSETQ. CDR3 loop: CASRSREATNEKLFF. The CDR3 DNA follows: TGCGCCAGCAGGTCCCGGGAGGCAACTAATGAAAAACTGTTTTTT.

The chain couples TRBV20-1 to TRBJ1-2; the match to TRBD1 covers 8 bases. CDR1 and CDR2 (germline): DFQATT, SNEGSKA (reference sequence). CDR3 length equals 14 residues. Unmatched junction bases numbered 7, after V lost 0 bases and J lost 7 bases. The CDR3 reads CSARDRTGGRGYTF. The DNA of the CDR3 is TGCAGTGCTAGAGACCGCACAGGGGGACGTGGCTACACCTTC.

There are many counts of this clonotype. The rearrangement uses TRBV12-3 or TRBV12-4 and TRBJ1-2; D unresolved. The CDR3 runs 13 residues. The V end was cut by 3 bases, the J end by 8 bases, with 13 bases between. CDR3 region: CASSFRLEWGYTF. The DNA for the CDR3 is TGTGCCAGCAGTTTCCGGCTCGAGTGGGGCTACACCTTC.

This clonotype was detected only a few times. The genes are TRBV6-5 and TRBJ1-6; TRBD1 agrees at 9 bases. Germline lookup yields CDR1 MNHEY and CDR2 SVGAGI. This CDR3 spans 16 amino acids. The J segment lost 10 bases and the V segment lost 4 bases, leaving 11 bases of the junction unmatched. The CDR3 DNA reads TGTGCCAGCAGTTCGCAGCCGACAGGGGGTTGGTCACCCCTCCACTTT. It specifies CASSSQPTGGWSPLHF.

CDR3 nucleotides: TGTGCCAGCACCCTGAGGAGGGTGAACTTCGGCTACACCTTC. Amino acid sequence: CASTLRRVNFGYTF. This chain connects TRBV12-3 or TRBV12-4 to TRBJ1-2; D call uncertain. There are 14 residues in the CDR3. V was trimmed by 7 bases and J by 8 bases, leaving 20 bases between them.